A single sample gave rise to the 9 T cell receptor beta chains below, sequenced in a study of T cells in women clearing cervical HPV infection. Libraries were prepared by immunoSEQ multiplex PCR; TCRdb keeps only in-frame clonotypes and omits some of them. The sample holds about 35,000 clones. The sample consisted of blood buffy coat. The receptors originated from a woman aged 18 to 75 with a cervical HPV16 infection that either progressed to CIN3+ or cleared (not recorded which).

Notes on this clone: The read halts 3 residues ahead of the CDR3 end, with the missing end drawn from the germline J gene. The gene calls are TRBV7-9 and TRBJ2-1, with TRBD2 as a possible D gene (6 bases). This CDR3 comprises 12 residues. The germline gives CDR1 SEHNR, CDR2 FQNEAQ (reference sequence). V shed 3 bases and J shed 8 bases, with 8 bases lying between them. The CDR3 bases that were read are TGTGCCAGCAGCTTGTGGGGGGATGAG. It translates to CASSLWGDE. The CDR3 reads in full as CASSLWGDEQFF.

The CDR3 here is CASSQVLGHYNSPLHF. CDR3 DNA, as far as it was read: TGTGCCAGCAGCCAAGTATTGGGACATTATAATTCACCC. V and J are TRBV14 and TRBJ1-6, with D possibly matching TRBD1 (6 bases). The read is 3 residues too short to cover the CDR3 end, so that end is filled in from the germline J gene. V shed 1 base and J shed 4 bases, with 11 bases lying between them. CDR3 length: 16 amino acids. Germline CDR1 SGHDN, CDR2 FVKESK. The full variable domain, rest sourced from reference TRBV14 and TRBJ1-6, is EAGVTQFPSHSVIEKGQTVTLRCDPISGHDNLYWYRRVMGKEIKFLLHFVKESKQDESGMPNNRFLAERTGGTYSTLKVQPAELEDSGVYFCASSQVLGHYNSPLHFGNGTRLTVT.

With regard to this clone: From the germline J gene comes the end of the CDR3, since the read stops 3 residues before it. The gene calls are TRBV19 and TRBJ2-1, with 7 bases aligning to TRBD1. Germline V gene data show CDR1 as LNHDA and CDR2 as SQIVND (reference sequence). V lost 5 bases to trimming and J lost 6 bases; unmatched junction nucleotides: 10. This CDR3 has 15 residues. The CDR3 DNA, read in part, is TGTGCCAGTAGTTTCCCCACGACAGGGTTCAATGAG. This codes for CASSFPTTGFNE. The whole CDR3 is CASSFPTTGFNEQFF.

About this clone: The read terminates 3 residues ahead of where the CDR3 ends, so the germline J gene completes it. The chain employs TRBV6-2 or TRBV6-3 and TRBJ2-2; TRBD2 matches at 13 bases. The length of the CDR3 is 15 residues. Looked up from germline, CDR1 is MNHEY and CDR2 is SVGEGT. With V trimmed by 6 bases and J by 7 bases, 5 bases remained unmatched. CDR3 loop: CASRLAGGPGGELFF. CDR3 bases read: TGTGCCAGCAGACTAGCGGGAGGGCCAGGCGGGGAG.

As concerns this clone: The DNA ends 3 residues before the CDR3 does, and the rest of the CDR3 is filled in from the germline J gene. The V gene is TRBV7-2, the J gene TRBJ2-7, with 10 positions matching TRBD2. The CDR3 consists of 15 residues. The germline V gene has CDR1 SGHTA and CDR2 FQGNSA. V dropped 7 bases and J dropped 2; count of bases not matched to a gene: 8. CDR3 in amino acids: CASNPAGGIPYEQYF. The part of the CDR3 DNA that was read is TGTGCCAGCAACCCAGCGGGGGGGATCCCCTACGAG.

As regards this clone: The read stops 3 residues short of the end of the CDR3; the missing end is completed from the germline J gene. V gene TRBV14 combines with J gene TRBJ1-4, with 7 positions matching TRBD1. The CDR3 contains 14 residues. CDR1 and CDR2 (germline): SGHDN, FVKESK. CDR3 bases read: TGTGCCAGCAGCCAGGGACAGCACAATTCACCA. It is translated as CASSQGQHNSP. From start to end, the CDR3 is CASSQGQHNSPLFF. Filled out from reference TRBV14 and TRBJ1-4, the complete variable domain reads EAGVTQFPSHSVIEKGQTVTLRCDPISGHDNLYWYRRVMGKEIKFLLHFVKESKQDESGMPNNRFLAERTGGTYSTLKVQPAELEDSGVYFCASSQGQHNSPLFFGSGTQLSVL.

Concerning this clone itself: The junction and the germline gene differ at one end; a read error may be behind it. Additional DNA sequences in this sample encode the identical CDR3. CDR3 bases read: TGCGCCAGCAGTTTAGACAGCTCTGGAAACACT. This encodes CASSLDSSGNT. The entire CDR3 protein is CASSLDSSGNTIYF. The chain has TRBV5-1 and TRBJ1-3; tentative D call: TRBD1 (5 bases). Sequencing ends 3 residues short of the CDR3 end; the germline J gene provides the rest. CDR1 and CDR2 (germline): SGHRS, YFSETQ. The CDR3 has 14 amino acids.

As for this clone: The CDR3 goes on 3 residues after the read ends, and that part is filled in from the germline J gene. J is TRBJ2-1 and V is TRBV7-9, with TRBD2 as a possible D gene (6 bases). Trimming took off 3 bases at V and 9 bases at J, with 18 bases between the two ends. Germline V gene lookup returns CDR1 SEHNR and CDR2 FQNEAQ (reference sequence). The CDR3 contains 15 residues. The sequenced CDR3 bases are TGTGCCAGCAGCTTTCGGGGGAGCAGGGAAGGTGAG. Its protein is CASSFRGSREGE. In full, the CDR3 reads CASSFRGSREGEQFF.

With respect to this clone: The CDR3 end lies 3 residues beyond the end of the read and is filled in from the germline J gene. The chain recombines TRBV28 with TRBJ2-7; TRBD2 might be the D (7 bases). Germline V gene lookup returns CDR1 MDHEN and CDR2 SYDVKM. The V end was cut by 3 bases, the J end by 5 bases, with 20 bases between. The CDR3 extends over 16 amino acids. CDR3 DNA, as far as it was read: TGTGCCAGCAGTTTTGAACAGGGAGGGGGAGGGGACGAG. It specifies CASSFEQGGGGDE. The complete CDR3 sequence is CASSFEQGGGGDEQYF.